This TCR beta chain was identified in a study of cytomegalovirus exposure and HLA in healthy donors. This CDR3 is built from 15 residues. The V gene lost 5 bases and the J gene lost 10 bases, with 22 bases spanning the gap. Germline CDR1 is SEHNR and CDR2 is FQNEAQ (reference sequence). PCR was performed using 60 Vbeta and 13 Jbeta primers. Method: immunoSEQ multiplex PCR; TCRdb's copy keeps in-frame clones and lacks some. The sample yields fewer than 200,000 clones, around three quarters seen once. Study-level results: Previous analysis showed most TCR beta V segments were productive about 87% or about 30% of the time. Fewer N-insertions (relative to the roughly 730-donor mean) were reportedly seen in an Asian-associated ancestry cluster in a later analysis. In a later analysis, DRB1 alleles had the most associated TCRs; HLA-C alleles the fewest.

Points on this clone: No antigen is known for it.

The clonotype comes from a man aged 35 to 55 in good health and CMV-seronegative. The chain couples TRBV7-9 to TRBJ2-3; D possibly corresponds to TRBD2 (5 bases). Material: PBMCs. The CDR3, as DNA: TGTGCCAGCAGCGCGAATCGCGACCTAGCTAGATCGCAGTATTTT. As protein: CASSANRDLARSQYF.